Below are 19 T cell receptor beta chains sequenced from a single sample in a study of cytomegalovirus exposure and HLA in healthy donors. The PCR contained 60 Vbeta and 13 Jbeta primers. Using immunoSEQ multiplex PCR, the repertoire was profiled, and TCRdb retains in-frame clones only, with some absent. This sample contains tens of thousands of clones. The sample comprised PBMCs. Receptors originate from a man aged 18 to 30 in good health and CMV-seropositive.

The chain is built from TRBV11-2 and TRBJ1-6; 12 bases fit TRBD1. V shed 5 bases and J 4 bases; nucleotides not matched to a gene: 12. The CDR3 extends over 19 amino acids. The germline V gene encodes CDR1 SGHAT and CDR2 FQNNGV. The CDR3 region is CASSIPGQGAPGYNSPLHF. CDR3 coding DNA: TGTGCCAGCAGCATACCGGGACAGGGGGCGCCGGGGTATAATTCACCCCTCCACTTT. The variable domain in full, with the rest retrieved from reference TRBV11-2 and TRBJ1-6, is EAGVAQSPRYKIIEKRQSVAFWCNPISGHATLYWYQQILGQGPKLLIQFQNNGVVDDSQLPKDRFSAERLKGVDSTLKIQPAKLEDSAVYLCASSIPGQGAPGYNSPLHFGNGTRLTVT.

The chain has TRBV9 and TRBJ1-2, with 7 nucleotides matching TRBD1. Germline V CDR1 and CDR2: SGDLS, YYNGEE. The junction had 7 bases not matched to a gene; V was cut back by 4 bases and J by 4 bases. This CDR3 is 14 amino acids long. In DNA form, the CDR3 reads TGTGCCAGCAGCTCAGGGGGACAGCTCTATGGCTACACCTTC. This codes for CASSSGGQLYGYTF.

The V call is TRBV6-1, the J call TRBJ2-2, with a possible D match to TRBD1 (6 bases). CDR1 is MNHNS, CDR2 SASEGT, per germline. The CDR3 consists of 16 residues. V was clipped by 3 bases and J by 4 bases, with 15 bases between them. The CDR3 DNA follows: TGTGCCAGCAGTGATAGGGCAGGGGACGGCACCGGGGAGCTGTTTTTT. It codes for CASSDRAGDGTGELFF.

V is TRBV6-1 and J is TRBJ1-6, with D possibly matching TRBD1 (6 bases). Germline lookup yields CDR1 MNHNS and CDR2 SASEGT. V was clipped by 3 bases and J by 3 bases, with 9 bases between them. This CDR3 has 15 residues. The CDR3 DNA sequence: TGTGCCAGCAGTGATGAGGGGGTCTATAATTCACCCCTCCACTTT. Encoded protein: CASSDEGVYNSPLHF.

The chain joins TRBV28 to TRBJ1-2; D possibly corresponds to TRBD1 (6 bases). V gave up 7 bases and J gave up 2 bases, with 17 bases separating them. The CDR3 is 15 amino acids. Germline V lookup: CDR1 MDHEN, CDR2 SYDVKM. CDR3 sequence reads: CASKQGSVGNYGYTF. The CDR3 coding sequence is TGTGCCAGCAAACAGGGATCAGTCGGGAACTATGGCTACACCTTC.

V gene TRBV7-9 combines with J gene TRBJ2-3; TRBD2 matches 9 bases. The CDR3 consists of 16 residues. V was pared by 5 bases and J by 5 bases, with 11 bases of the junction left unmatched. The germline V gene encodes CDR1 SEHNR and CDR2 FQNEAQ (reference sequence). This chain's CDR3 is CASSTLAGLPGDTQYF. CDR3 DNA sequence: TGTGCCAGCAGCACACTAGCGGGCCTCCCGGGAGATACGCAGTATTTT. Using reference TRBV7-9 and TRBJ2-3 for the parts outside the CDR3, the full variable domain is DTGVSQNPRHKITKRGQNVTFRCDPISEHNRLYWYRQTLGQGPEFLTYFQNEAQLEKSRLLSDRFSAERPKGSFSTLEIQRTEQGDSAMYLCASSTLAGLPGDTQYFGPGTRLTVL.

The gene calls are TRBV9 and TRBJ2-5, with D tentatively TRBD1 (5 bases). Germline CDR1 and CDR2: SGDLS and YYNGEE. The length of the CDR3 is 12 residues. Trimming stripped 3 bases from V and 7 bases from J, with 10 bases between. The DNA for the CDR3 is TGTGCCAGCAGCGCTCTAAGGGGGACCCAGTACTTC. Protein product: CASSALRGTQYF.

The gene calls are TRBV5-1 and TRBJ2-3; perhaps TRBD2 as D (6 bases). The V gene lost 3 bases and the J gene lost 3 bases, with 14 bases spanning the gap. The CDR3 runs 15 residues. CDR1 is SGHRS, CDR2 YFSETQ, per germline. Here the CDR3 DNA reads TGCGCCAGCAGCTCCCCGGGAGCAGAAACAGATACGCAGTATTTT. Protein sequence: CASSSPGAETDTQYF.

This chain connects TRBV13 to TRBJ2-2, with TRBD1 identical over 10 bases. The V gene end was trimmed by 9 bases and the J gene end by 7 bases; junction bases not matched to a gene: 11. The CDR3 has 15 amino acids. Germline values: CDR1 PRHDT, CDR2 FYEKMQ (reference sequence). CDR3 protein: CASSDGDRGIGELFF. The CDR3 DNA follows: TGTGCCAGTTCCGACGGGGACAGGGGAATCGGGGAGCTGTTTTTT.

V is TRBV5-1 and J is TRBJ2-3, with 9 bases aligning to TRBD1. CDR1 is SGHRS and CDR2 is YFSETQ in the germline V gene. The CDR3 has 14 residues. V was pared by 5 bases and J by 5 bases, with 6 bases of the junction left unmatched. The CDR3 loop reads CASSSGQGKDTQYF. The CDR3 DNA sequence: TGCGCCAGCAGTTCCGGACAGGGGAAAGATACGCAGTATTTT.

This chain uses TRBV13 with TRBJ2-5, with 10 bases identical to TRBD2. The length of the CDR3 is 16 residues. Germline CDR1 and CDR2: PRHDT and FYEKMQ (reference sequence). J was trimmed by 1 base and V by 4 bases; bases with no gene match: 6. The CDR3 region has the DNA TGTGCCAGCAGCTCCCTAGCGGGGGATCCCCAAGAGACCCAGTACTTC. Its translation: CASSSLAGDPQETQYF.

The chain recombines TRBV4-1 with TRBJ1-1, with TRBD1 matching over 9 bases. Per germline, CDR1 MGHRA and CDR2 YSYEKL. The length of the CDR3 is 14 residues. V was pared by 3 bases and J by 5 bases, with 4 bases of the junction left unmatched. This CDR3 is CASSHPGQGTEAFF. In nucleotides, the CDR3 is TGCGCCAGCAGCCACCCTGGACAGGGGACTGAAGCTTTCTTT.

The J gene is TRBJ2-7, the V gene TRBV5-6; possible D gene TRBD1, 5 bases. This CDR3 is 13 amino acids long. V shed 2 bases and J shed 6 bases, with 12 bases lying between them. CDR1 SGHDT and CDR2 YYEEEE come from the germline V gene. As DNA, the CDR3 is TGTGCCAGCAGCTTCCAGGGTAAAGTCGAGCAGTACTTC. It encodes CASSFQGKVEQYF.

The chain is built from TRBV6-1 and TRBJ1-3; TRBD1 is a possible D gene (6 bases). CDR1 is MNHNS and CDR2 is SASEGT in the germline V gene. The CDR3 consists of 11 residues. The CDR3 spells CGTGPGNTIYF. DNA for the CDR3: TGTGGAACAGGGCCTGGAAACACCATATATTTT.

CDR3 protein: CASSFDRVNQPQHF. The CDR3 nucleotides read TGTGCCAGTAGTTTTGACAGGGTAAATCAGCCCCAGCATTTT. The chain joins TRBV19 to TRBJ1-5; TRBD1 matches 7 bases. The germline V gene has CDR1 LNHDA and CDR2 SQIVND (reference sequence). The junction had 5 bases not matched to a gene; V was cut back by 5 bases and J by 4 bases. The CDR3 sequence is 14 residues long.

The chain couples TRBV6-1 to TRBJ1-5; perhaps TRBD1 as D (5 bases). V was trimmed by 2 bases and J by 6 bases, leaving 11 bases between them. Looked up from germline, CDR1 is MNHNS and CDR2 is SASEGT. The CDR3 runs to 14 residues. The CDR3 region is CASSEWSRAQPQHF. The CDR3 nucleotides read TGTGCCAGCAGTGAATGGTCCAGGGCTCAGCCCCAGCATTTT.

The chain couples TRBV27 to TRBJ2-1, with D perhaps TRBD1 (5 bases). The germline V gene encodes CDR1 MNHEY and CDR2 SMNVEV (reference sequence). CDR3 length: 13 amino acids. Trimming took 5 bases from V and 4 from J, leaving 9 bases between them. CDR3 DNA: TGTGCCAGCAGTCCCCGACAGTACAATGAGCAGTTCTTC. This encodes CASSPRQYNEQFF.

V and J are TRBV5-1 and TRBJ1-4; maybe TRBD1 (5 bases). The V end lost 1 base, the J end lost 6 bases, and 13 bases lay between the germline ends. CDR3 size: 15 residues. Per germline, CDR1 SGHRS and CDR2 YFSETQ. DNA of the CDR3: TGCGCCAGCAGCTTGCGGCCAGGGAGGCATGAAAAACTGTTTTTT. This translates into CASSLRPGRHEKLFF.

The V and J genes are TRBV5-1 and TRBJ1-1; no clear D. Trimming cost V 0 bases and J 4 bases, with 10 bases left between them. The CDR3 extends over 14 amino acids. Germline CDR1 and CDR2: SGHRS and YFSETQ. CDR3: CASSLGSGITEAFF. In nucleotides, the CDR3 is TGCGCCAGCAGCTTGGGTTCCGGGATCACTGAAGCTTTCTTT.